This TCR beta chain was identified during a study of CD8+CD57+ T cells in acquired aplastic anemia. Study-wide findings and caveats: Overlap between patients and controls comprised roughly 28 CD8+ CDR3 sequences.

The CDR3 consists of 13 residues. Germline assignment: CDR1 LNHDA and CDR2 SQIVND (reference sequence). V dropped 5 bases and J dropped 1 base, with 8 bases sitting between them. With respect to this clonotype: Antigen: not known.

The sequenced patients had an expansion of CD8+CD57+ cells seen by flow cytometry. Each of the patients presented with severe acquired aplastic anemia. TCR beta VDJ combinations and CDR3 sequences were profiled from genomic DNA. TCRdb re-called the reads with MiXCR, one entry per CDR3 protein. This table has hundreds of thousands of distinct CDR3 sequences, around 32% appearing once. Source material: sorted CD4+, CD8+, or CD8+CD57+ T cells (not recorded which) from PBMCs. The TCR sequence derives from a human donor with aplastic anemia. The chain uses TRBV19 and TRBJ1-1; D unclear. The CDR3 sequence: CASSQAQNTEAFF. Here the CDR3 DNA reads TGTGCCAGTAGTCAGGCGCAGAACACTGAAGCTTTCTTT.